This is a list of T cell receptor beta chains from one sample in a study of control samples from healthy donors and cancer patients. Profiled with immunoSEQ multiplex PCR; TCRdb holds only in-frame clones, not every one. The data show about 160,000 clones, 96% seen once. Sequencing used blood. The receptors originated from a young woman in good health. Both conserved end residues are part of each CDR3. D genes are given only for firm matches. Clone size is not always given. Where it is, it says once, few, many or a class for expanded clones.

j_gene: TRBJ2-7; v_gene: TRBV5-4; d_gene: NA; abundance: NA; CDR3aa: CASSLPGQLYEQYF; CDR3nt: TGTGCCAGCAGCTTGCCTGGACAGCTTTACGAGCAGTACTTC
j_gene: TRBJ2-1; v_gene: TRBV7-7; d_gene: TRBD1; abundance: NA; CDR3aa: CASSLGLGTGTEQFF; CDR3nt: TGTGCTAGCAGCTTAGGACTGGGGACAGGGACTGAGCAGTTCTTC
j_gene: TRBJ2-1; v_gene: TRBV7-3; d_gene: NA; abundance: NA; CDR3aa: CASSPTPLQGGNEQFF; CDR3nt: TGTGCCAGCAGCCCCACCCCCCTACAGGGTGGGAATGAGCAGTTCTTC
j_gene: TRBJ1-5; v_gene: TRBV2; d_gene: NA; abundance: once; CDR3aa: CASSPGQGIQPQHF; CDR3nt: TGTGCCAGCAGTCCTGGGCAGGGAATACAGCCCCAGCATTTT
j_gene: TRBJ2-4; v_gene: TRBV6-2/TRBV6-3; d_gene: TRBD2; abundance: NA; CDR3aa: CASSSPPGLAGGAWVIQYF; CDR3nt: TGTGCCAGCAGTTCCCCTCCGGGACTAGCGGGAGGGGCCTGGGTCATTCAGTACTTC
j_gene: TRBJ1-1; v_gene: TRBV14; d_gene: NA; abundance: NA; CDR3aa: CASSPMRGWNTEAFF; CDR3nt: TGTGCCAGCAGCCCTATGAGAGGCTGGAACACTGAAGCTTTCTTT
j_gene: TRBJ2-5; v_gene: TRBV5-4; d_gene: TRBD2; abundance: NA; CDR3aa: CASRAGGREETQYF; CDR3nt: TGTGCCAGCAGAGCGGGGGGGCGGGAAGAGACCCAGTACTTC
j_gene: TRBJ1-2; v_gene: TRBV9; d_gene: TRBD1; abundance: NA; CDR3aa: CASSVGGTGVGGYTF; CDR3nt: TGTGCCAGCAGCGTAGGTGGGACAGGGGTCGGGGGCTACACCTTC
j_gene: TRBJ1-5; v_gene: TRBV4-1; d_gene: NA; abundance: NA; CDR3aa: CASSQDGLRGVGRNQPQHF; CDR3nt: TGCGCCAGCAGCCAAGATGGCCTTCGAGGGGTGGGTCGCAATCAGCCCCAGCATTTT
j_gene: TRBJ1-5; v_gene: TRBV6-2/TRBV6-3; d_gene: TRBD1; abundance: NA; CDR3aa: CASSYYRGNQPQHF; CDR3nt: TGTGCCAGCAGTTACTACAGGGGAAATCAGCCCCAGCATTTT
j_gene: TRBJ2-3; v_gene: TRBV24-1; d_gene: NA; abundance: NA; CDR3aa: CATSAVGPQSTDTQYF; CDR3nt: TGTGCCACCAGTGCCGTAGGCCCACAAAGCACAGATACGCAGTATTTT
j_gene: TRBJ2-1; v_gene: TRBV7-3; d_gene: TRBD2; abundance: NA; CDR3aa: CASSSRTSGPAQFF; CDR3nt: TGTGCCAGCAGCTCTAGGACTAGCGGGCCCGCTCAGTTCTTC
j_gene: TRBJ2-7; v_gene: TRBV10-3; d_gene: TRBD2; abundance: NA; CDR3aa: CAISRAGGANEQYF; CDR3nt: TGTGCCATCAGCCGAGCGGGGGGCGCGAACGAGCAGTACTTC
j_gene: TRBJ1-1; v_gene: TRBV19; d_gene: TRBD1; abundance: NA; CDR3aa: CASSGTGRTEAFF; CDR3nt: TGTGCCAGTAGTGGGACAGGGAGGACTGAAGCTTTCTTT
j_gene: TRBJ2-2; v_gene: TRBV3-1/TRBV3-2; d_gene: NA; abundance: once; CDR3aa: CASSQTAGSPTGELFF; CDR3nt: TGTGCCAGCAGCCAGACGGCAGGAAGCCCCACCGGGGAGCTGTTTTTT